Listed below are T cell receptor beta chains from one sample, sequenced in a study of a mutant IDH1 vaccine in newly diagnosed glioma. Only in-frame clones appear in the TCRdb table, and some are missing; sequencing was by immunoSEQ multiplex PCR. The sample has around 65,000 clones; under 90% are singletons. Their antigen targets remain unknown. The source material was PBMCs, sampled from a glioma patient whose treatment included an IDH1 peptide vaccine. Receptors were obtained from a man in his forties or fifties with glioma. CDR3s include the opening cysteine and the closing phenylalanine or tryptophan. A D gene is named only where the DNA matches it firmly. Part of the rows lack a size; the others show once, few, many or a class for expanded clones.

j_gene: TRBJ2-1; d_gene: -; abundance: -; v_gene: TRBV11-3; CDR3nt: TGTGCCAGCAGCTTAGCGGGACTCGATGAGCAGTTCTTC; CDR3aa: CASSLAGLDEQFF
j_gene: TRBJ1-3; d_gene: -; abundance: -; v_gene: TRBV4-1; CDR3nt: TGCGCCAGCAGCCAAGCTGACTACCTGGGAAACACCATATATTTT; CDR3aa: CASSQADYLGNTIYF
j_gene: TRBJ2-5; d_gene: -; abundance: -; v_gene: TRBV9; CDR3nt: TGTGCCAGCAGCGTCGGAGGCGAGGGGGAGACCCAGTACTTC; CDR3aa: CASSVGGEGETQYF
j_gene: TRBJ2-1; d_gene: TRBD2; abundance: -; v_gene: TRBV27; CDR3nt: TGTGCCAGCAGTTGGGGCTCGGGCGGGAGAGGGGACAATGAGCAGTTCTTC; CDR3aa: CASSWGSGGRGDNEQFF
j_gene: TRBJ1-1; d_gene: -; abundance: few; v_gene: TRBV29-1; CDR3nt: TGCAGCGTGGCGGGGGATCGGGGAGCTTTCTTT; CDR3aa: CSVAGDRGAFF
j_gene: TRBJ2-1; d_gene: -; abundance: -; v_gene: TRBV5-1; CDR3nt: TGCGCCAGCAGCCCCTTGGGAGGGGGCACCTACAATGAGCAGTTCTTC; CDR3aa: CASSPLGGGTYNEQFF
j_gene: TRBJ2-7; d_gene: -; abundance: -; v_gene: TRBV10-3; CDR3nt: TGTGCCATCACCTCAGGGACCCCCTACGAGCAGTACTTC; CDR3aa: CAITSGTPYEQYF
j_gene: TRBJ1-2; d_gene: -; abundance: -; v_gene: TRBV27; CDR3nt: TGTGCCAGCAGTTTCCTGGGGTCTCGTGGCTACACCTTC; CDR3aa: CASSFLGSRGYTF
j_gene: TRBJ2-3; d_gene: TRBD2; abundance: -; v_gene: TRBV5-4; CDR3nt: TGTGCCAGCAGCCCGGGGACTAGCGGGGGGTATACGCAGTATTTT; CDR3aa: CASSPGTSGGYTQYF
j_gene: TRBJ1-4; d_gene: -; abundance: -; v_gene: TRBV11-3; CDR3nt: TGTGCCAGCAGCTTAGAGGCAGCGAGGACTAATGAAAAACTGTTTTTT; CDR3aa: CASSLEAARTNEKLFF
j_gene: TRBJ2-7; d_gene: -; abundance: -; v_gene: TRBV2; CDR3nt: TGTGCCAGCAGTGATTCCCTGACCCTACTGGCCTACGAGCAGTACTTC; CDR3aa: CASSDSLTLLAYEQYF
j_gene: TRBJ2-1; d_gene: -; abundance: -; v_gene: TRBV18; CDR3nt: TGTGCCAGCTCCCCGACTAGTATGCGTGAGCAGTTCTTC; CDR3aa: CASSPTSMREQFF
j_gene: TRBJ1-1; d_gene: TRBD1; abundance: -; v_gene: TRBV29-1; CDR3nt: TGCAGCGTTGAAAATCCGATACAGGGGGGGACTGAAGCTTTCTTT; CDR3aa: CSVENPIQGGTEAFF
j_gene: TRBJ2-7; d_gene: -; abundance: -; v_gene: TRBV4-1; CDR3nt: TGCGCCAGCAGCCAGGAATACAGGGCCTACTACGAGCAGTACTTC; CDR3aa: CASSQEYRAYYEQYF
j_gene: TRBJ1-6; d_gene: -; abundance: -; v_gene: TRBV9; CDR3nt: TGTGCCAGCAGCGTAGTCTCAGGCGGTAATTCACCCCTCCACTTT; CDR3aa: CASSVVSGGNSPLHF
j_gene: TRBJ1-1; d_gene: -; abundance: -; v_gene: TRBV6-1; CDR3nt: TGTGCCAGCCGGAGCGGACACCTGAACACTGAAGCTTTCTTT; CDR3aa: CASRSGHLNTEAFF
j_gene: TRBJ2-7; d_gene: -; abundance: -; v_gene: TRBV4-1; CDR3nt: TGCGCCAGCAGCTTCCGTGCAGGGGCCCAGCGGGGCGAGCAGTACTTC; CDR3aa: CASSFRAGAQRGEQYF
j_gene: TRBJ1-5; d_gene: TRBD1; abundance: -; v_gene: TRBV27; CDR3nt: TGTGCCAGCAGTTTATGGGACAGGGGTAAAAATCAGCCCCAGCATTTT; CDR3aa: CASSLWDRGKNQPQHF
j_gene: TRBJ2-1; d_gene: TRBD2; abundance: -; v_gene: TRBV5-4; CDR3nt: TGTGCCAGCAGCTTGGTGGTGGCGGGAGGGGATGAGCAGTTCTTC; CDR3aa: CASSLVVAGGDEQFF
j_gene: TRBJ2-1; d_gene: -; abundance: -; v_gene: TRBV27; CDR3nt: TGTTCCTCGGGGCTAGCAACGGGCAATGAGCAGTTCTTC; CDR3aa: CSSGLATGNEQFF
j_gene: TRBJ1-2; d_gene: -; abundance: -; v_gene: TRBV5-4; CDR3nt: TGTGCCAGCAGCTTGGCAGGGATTAGAGATGGCTACACCTTC; CDR3aa: CASSLAGIRDGYTF
j_gene: TRBJ1-1; d_gene: -; abundance: -; v_gene: TRBV18; CDR3nt: TGTGCCAGCTCACTTAACGAACAGACTGAAGCTTTCTTT; CDR3aa: CASSLNEQTEAFF
j_gene: TRBJ2-5; d_gene: TRBD2; abundance: once; v_gene: TRBV7-7; CDR3nt: TGTGCTAGCAGCCTTCAGCGGGGGACCCAGTACTTC; CDR3aa: CASSLQRGTQYF
j_gene: TRBJ1-3; d_gene: TRBD1; abundance: -; v_gene: TRBV5-6; CDR3nt: TGTGCCAGCAGCTTGGATCCCAGGGGGCGCATCGGAAACACCATATATTTT; CDR3aa: CASSLDPRGRIGNTIYF
j_gene: TRBJ2-7; d_gene: TRBD2; abundance: -; v_gene: TRBV28; CDR3nt: TGTGCCAGCAGTTCTCTTAGGCCGGGAGCGGGAGTTTTGTACTACGAGCAGTACTTC; CDR3aa: CASSSLRPGAGVLYYEQYF
j_gene: TRBJ1-6; d_gene: -; abundance: few; v_gene: TRBV7-9; CDR3nt: TGTGCCAGCAGCGCCGTGACGGAATCACCCCTCCACTTT; CDR3aa: CASSAVTESPLHF
j_gene: TRBJ2-2; d_gene: TRBD2; abundance: once; v_gene: TRBV9; CDR3nt: TGTGCCAGCAGCGTGCTTAGCGGGGGAGCCGGGGAGCTGTTTTTT; CDR3aa: CASSVLSGGAGELFF
j_gene: TRBJ2-7; d_gene: -; abundance: -; v_gene: TRBV18; CDR3nt: TGTGCCAGCTCACCTCGGGACGGGGGCGAGCAGTACTTC; CDR3aa: CASSPRDGGEQYF
j_gene: TRBJ2-7; d_gene: -; abundance: -; v_gene: TRBV6-1; CDR3nt: TGTGCCAGCAGAGGGATCAGGGATTTTACCTACGAGCAGTACTTC; CDR3aa: CASRGIRDFTYEQYF
j_gene: TRBJ2-3; d_gene: TRBD2; abundance: -; v_gene: TRBV4-1; CDR3nt: TGCGCCAGCAGCCTTTCTAGCGGTAGCACAGATACGCAGTATTTT; CDR3aa: CASSLSSGSTDTQYF
j_gene: TRBJ2-7; d_gene: -; abundance: -; v_gene: TRBV27; CDR3nt: TGTGCCAGCAGTTTAGGACGCCGTGGGCTCTACGAGCAGTACTTC; CDR3aa: CASSLGRRGLYEQYF
j_gene: TRBJ2-3; d_gene: -; abundance: -; v_gene: TRBV20-1; CDR3nt: TGCAGTGCTAGACTAGCGGATACGCAGTATTTT; CDR3aa: CSARLADTQYF
j_gene: TRBJ1-1; d_gene: -; abundance: -; v_gene: TRBV9; CDR3nt: TGTGCCAGCAGCGTAGTAGCGGAAGCTTTCTTT; CDR3aa: CASSVVAEAFF
j_gene: TRBJ2-5; d_gene: -; abundance: -; v_gene: TRBV6-6; CDR3nt: TGTGCCAGCAGTTACGAGCGGAGCCAAGAGACCCAGTACTTC; CDR3aa: CASSYERSQETQYF
j_gene: TRBJ1-1; d_gene: -; abundance: -; v_gene: TRBV16; CDR3nt: TGTGCCAGCAGCCAATTGGCAAGGGGGTCTGAAGCTTTCTTT; CDR3aa: CASSQLARGSEAFF
j_gene: TRBJ1-1; d_gene: -; abundance: -; v_gene: TRBV13; CDR3nt: TGTGCCAGCAGCTTAGAAAGGGCGAATGAAGCTTTCTTT; CDR3aa: CASSLERANEAFF
j_gene: TRBJ1-1; d_gene: -; abundance: -; v_gene: TRBV29-1; CDR3nt: TGCAGCGTCCCCAGGGAGAGCACTGAAGCTTTCTTT; CDR3aa: CSVPRESTEAFF
j_gene: TRBJ1-2; d_gene: -; abundance: -; v_gene: TRBV10-3; CDR3nt: TGTGCCATCAGTGGGATGGGCAGACACATCCAAAACTATGGCTACACCTTC; CDR3aa: CAISGMGRHIQNYGYTF
j_gene: TRBJ1-3; d_gene: -; abundance: -; v_gene: TRBV18; CDR3nt: TGTGCCAGCTCGACCGGGACTGGAAACACCATATATTTT; CDR3aa: CASSTGTGNTIYF
j_gene: TRBJ2-7; d_gene: -; abundance: -; v_gene: TRBV11-2; CDR3nt: TGTGCCAGCAGCCCCAGGGGCCAAGACTACGAGCAGTACTTC; CDR3aa: CASSPRGQDYEQYF
j_gene: TRBJ2-5; d_gene: -; abundance: few; v_gene: TRBV2; CDR3nt: TGTGCCAGCAGTGGGGAGAACCAAGAGACCCAGTACTTC; CDR3aa: CASSGENQETQYF
j_gene: TRBJ1-1; d_gene: -; abundance: -; v_gene: TRBV6-5; CDR3nt: TGTGCCAGCAGTTACTCGACAGATCAAACCTGGGCTTTCTTT; CDR3aa: CASSYSTDQTWAFF
j_gene: TRBJ1-1; d_gene: -; abundance: few; v_gene: TRBV7-9; CDR3nt: TGTGCCAGCAGCTTAGTTCAGGGATGGAACACTGAAGCTTTCTTT; CDR3aa: CASSLVQGWNTEAFF
j_gene: TRBJ1-2; d_gene: TRBD1; abundance: -; v_gene: TRBV19; CDR3nt: TGTGCCAGTAGCCAAGGGGGCAAAGGGAGCTACACCTTC; CDR3aa: CASSQGGKGSYTF
j_gene: TRBJ2-3; d_gene: -; abundance: -; v_gene: TRBV5-6; CDR3nt: TGTGCCAGCAGCTTAGGTGATACGCAGTATTTT; CDR3aa: CASSLGDTQYF
j_gene: TRBJ1-1; d_gene: -; abundance: -; v_gene: TRBV7-2; CDR3nt: TGTGCCAGCAGCTTAGGCCCGGCGAACACTGAAGCTTTCTTT; CDR3aa: CASSLGPANTEAFF
j_gene: TRBJ2-1; d_gene: -; abundance: -; v_gene: TRBV7-9; CDR3nt: TGTGCCAGCAGCTTCTACAATGAGCAGTTCTTC; CDR3aa: CASSFYNEQFF
j_gene: TRBJ2-1; d_gene: -; abundance: few; v_gene: TRBV18; CDR3nt: TGTGCCAGCTCACCTGCGGCTTTCGATGAGCAGTTCTTC; CDR3aa: CASSPAAFDEQFF
j_gene: TRBJ1-5; d_gene: -; abundance: few; v_gene: TRBV5-4; CDR3nt: TGTGCCAGCAGCCAACGGGTGAGGGATCAGCCCCAGCATTTT; CDR3aa: CASSQRVRDQPQHF
j_gene: TRBJ1-2; d_gene: TRBD1; abundance: -; v_gene: TRBV5-6; CDR3nt: TGTGCCAGCAGCTCGGGACAGAGCTACACCTTC; CDR3aa: CASSSGQSYTF
j_gene: TRBJ2-7; d_gene: -; abundance: -; v_gene: TRBV7-2; CDR3nt: TGTGCCAGCAGCCCAACTCTTTTCGGCGAGCAGTACTTC; CDR3aa: CASSPTLFGEQYF
j_gene: TRBJ1-1; d_gene: -; abundance: few; v_gene: TRBV27; CDR3nt: TGTGCCAGCAGTCCCCTTTTCGGGCAGTTTGTAGAAGCTTTCTTT; CDR3aa: CASSPLFGQFVEAFF
j_gene: TRBJ2-7; d_gene: -; abundance: few; v_gene: TRBV30; CDR3nt: TGTGCCTGGAGTGTACCTGGCGAGCAGCAGTACTTC; CDR3aa: CAWSVPGEQQYF
j_gene: TRBJ2-2; d_gene: TRBD2; abundance: -; v_gene: TRBV29-1; CDR3nt: TGCAGCGTTGAACTAGCGGGAGGGCAAGTCGGGGAGCTGTTTTTT; CDR3aa: CSVELAGGQVGELFF
j_gene: TRBJ1-6; d_gene: -; abundance: -; v_gene: TRBV5-6; CDR3nt: TGTGCCAGCAGCTATCGGGACCGAATAATTTCACCCCTCCACTTT; CDR3aa: CASSYRDRIISPLHF
j_gene: TRBJ2-5; d_gene: -; abundance: -; v_gene: TRBV11-3; CDR3nt: TGTGCCAGCCGGGGGGAGACCCAGTACTTC; CDR3aa: CASRGETQYF
j_gene: TRBJ1-2; d_gene: TRBD1; abundance: many; v_gene: TRBV27; CDR3nt: TGTGCCAGCAGAGGGCAGGGGGAAATTGATGGCTACACCTTC; CDR3aa: CASRGQGEIDGYTF